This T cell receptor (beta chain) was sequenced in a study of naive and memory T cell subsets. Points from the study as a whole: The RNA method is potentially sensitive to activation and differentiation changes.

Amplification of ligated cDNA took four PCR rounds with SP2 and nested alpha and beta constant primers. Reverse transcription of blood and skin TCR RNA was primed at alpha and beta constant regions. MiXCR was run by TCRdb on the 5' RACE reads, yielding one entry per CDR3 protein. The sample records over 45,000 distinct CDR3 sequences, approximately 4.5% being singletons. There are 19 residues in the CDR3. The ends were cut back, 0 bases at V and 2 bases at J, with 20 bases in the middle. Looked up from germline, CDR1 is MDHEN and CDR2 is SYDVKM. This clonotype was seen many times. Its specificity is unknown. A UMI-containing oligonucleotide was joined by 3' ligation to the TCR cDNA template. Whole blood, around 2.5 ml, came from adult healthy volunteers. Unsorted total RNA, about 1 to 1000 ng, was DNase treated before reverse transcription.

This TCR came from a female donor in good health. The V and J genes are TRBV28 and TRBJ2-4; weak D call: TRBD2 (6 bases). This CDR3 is CASSLWEGRQRTTKNIQYF. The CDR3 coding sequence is TGTGCCAGCAGTTTATGGGAAGGGCGACAGCGGACTACCAAAAACATTCAGTACTTC.